The 21 T cell receptor beta chains below come from one sample, sequenced in a study of control samples from healthy donors and cancer patients. TCRdb's copy holds only in-frame clones and misses some; the assay was immunoSEQ multiplex PCR. The table records more than 30,000 clones, 65% to 85% of them present only once. Sequencing used PBMCs. Receptors were obtained from a woman between 55 and 75 years old with lung cancer.

CDR3 DNA: TGTGCCAGCAGTCCAGGACAGTCCCTCCTTCAGTACTTC. Translation gives CASSPGQSLLQYF. This chain joins TRBV7-2 and TRBJ2-7; tentatively, D is TRBD1 (6 bases). V gave up 6 bases and J gave up 10 bases, with 19 bases separating them. Germline loops: CDR1 SGHTA, CDR2 FQGNSA. There are 13 residues in the CDR3.

The chain combines TRBV6-5 with TRBJ1-2; the D gene is possibly TRBD1 (5 bases). Germline values: CDR1 MNHEY, CDR2 SVGAGI. Trimming cost V 0 bases and J 4 bases, with 12 bases left between them. CDR3 length equals 15 residues. The CDR3, as DNA: TGTGCCAGCAGTTACTCGCAGGGCGGTGGCTATGGCTACACCTTC. Translation: CASSYSQGGGYGYTF.

The chain has TRBV6-1 and TRBJ1-6; D not resolved. Per the germline V gene, CDR1 is MNHNS and CDR2 is SASEGT. The CDR3 totals 16 residues. V was shortened by 2 bases and J by 0 bases, with 8 bases between the two germline ends. CDR3 nucleotides: TGTGCCAGCAGTGAACGGCTGAGCTCCTATAATTCACCCCTCCACTTT. Protein sequence: CASSERLSSYNSPLHF.

The V call is TRBV2, the J call TRBJ2-2; D gene uncertain. The V and J ends lost 3 bases and 0 bases respectively, with 8 bases between them. Germline lookup yields CDR1 SNHLY and CDR2 FYNNEI. This CDR3 comprises 15 residues. This chain's CDR3 is CASSDDTANTGELFF. The CDR3 region has the DNA TGTGCCAGCAGTGATGACACCGCGAACACCGGGGAGCTGTTTTTT.

This clone occurred a few times. This chain links TRBV9 with TRBJ2-3; no definite D call. CDR3 length: 13 residues. Looked up from germline, CDR1 is SGDLS and CDR2 is YYNGEE. Trimming took off 0 bases at V and 4 bases at J, with 6 bases between the two ends. DNA for the CDR3: TGTGCCAGCAGCGTAGCAGTCCCAGATACGCAGTATTTT. Translation: CASSVAVPDTQYF. Together with reference TRBV9 and TRBJ2-3, the CDR3 gives the full variable domain: DSGVTQTPKHLITATGQRVTLRCSPRSGDLSVYWYQQSLDQGLQFLIQYYNGEERAKGNILERFSAQQFPDLHSELNLSSLELGDSALYFCASSVAVPDTQYFGPGTRLTVL.

The CDR3 region has the DNA TGTGCCAGCAGTCCCCGGGTTAGCGGGGGGTCGAATGAGCAGTTCTTC. Protein product: CASSPRVSGGSNEQFF. The chain joins TRBV27 to TRBJ2-1; 10 bases are a match to TRBD2. The CDR3 has 16 residues. Looked up from germline, CDR1 is MNHEY and CDR2 is SMNVEV (reference sequence). The junction had 11 bases not matched to a gene; V was cut back by 5 bases and J by 7 bases.

The V gene is TRBV2, the J gene TRBJ1-4; D gene unclear. The CDR3 sequence is 13 residues long. Germline V gene lookup returns CDR1 SNHLY and CDR2 FYNNEI. V lost 2 bases and J 11 bases, leaving 12 bases between the germline ends. The CDR3 protein is CASSEIFDDKLFF. The DNA for the CDR3 is TGTGCCAGCAGTGAAATATTTGACGATAAACTGTTTTTT.

With regard to this clone: The junction shows a germline mismatch at one end, possibly a read error. This chain links TRBV7-2 with TRBJ2-1; D is undetermined. The CDR3 runs 14 residues. Per the germline V gene, CDR1 is SGHTA and CDR2 is FQGNSA. CDR3 region: CASSPQTGPNEEFF. In DNA, the CDR3 is TGTGCCAGCAGCCCCCAGACTGGCCCCAATGAGGAGTTCTTC.

The CDR3 reads CASSVVASGLTDTQYF. The CDR3 nucleotides are TGTGCCAGCAGCGTAGTAGCTAGCGGCCTCACAGATACGCAGTATTTT. V and J are TRBV9 and TRBJ2-3; TRBD2 matches at 7 bases. This CDR3 is 16 amino acids long. V trimming: 0 bases; J trimming: 2 bases; junction bases outside the gene matches: 6. Germline loops: CDR1 SGDLS, CDR2 YYNGEE.

The CDR3 protein is CASSQASPGGTEAFF. DNA for the CDR3: TGCGCCAGCAGCCAAGCCTCTCCAGGGGGCACTGAAGCTTTCTTT. The chain carries TRBV4-1 and TRBJ1-1, with 7 nucleotides matching TRBD1. CDR3 length: 15 residues. Germline V gives CDR1 MGHRA, CDR2 YSYEKL. V lost 1 base and J lost 4; bases outside the gene matches: 6.

The chain employs TRBV28 and TRBJ1-4, with D tentatively TRBD1 (6 bases). The V and J ends lost 3 bases and 4 bases respectively, with 9 bases between them. The length of the CDR3 is 14 residues. Germline lookup yields CDR1 MDHEN and CDR2 SYDVKM. The CDR3 region is CASSLDSDNEKLFF. CDR3 nucleotides: TGTGCCAGCAGTTTGGACAGTGATAATGAAAAACTGTTTTTT.

The V gene is TRBV5-1, the J gene TRBJ2-2; D is ambiguous. Trimming left V 4 bases short and J 4 bases short, with 11 bases between. This CDR3 comprises 14 residues. Per germline, CDR1 SGHRS and CDR2 YFSETQ. The CDR3 DNA is TGCGCCAGCAGCAAAGTACGTAGCACCGGGGAGCTGTTTTTT. Its protein product is CASSKVRSTGELFF.

The chain links TRBV20-1 to TRBJ1-4, with D unresolved. The germline V gene has CDR1 DFQATT and CDR2 SNEGSKA (reference sequence). Trimming shortened V by 3 bases and J by 2 bases, and 10 bases separated the two germline ends. The CDR3 runs 14 residues. The CDR3 DNA sequence: TGCAGTGCTAGTAGAGGTACGACTAATGAAAAACTGTTTTTT. Its protein is CSASRGTTNEKLFF.

The chain carries TRBV5-1 and TRBJ2-1, with 10 nucleotides matching TRBD1. The CDR3 contains 16 residues. The J segment lost 10 bases and the V segment lost 4 bases, leaving 14 bases of the junction unmatched. Germline V gives CDR1 SGHRS, CDR2 YFSETQ. The CDR3 region is CASSPPGQGVNEEQFF. The CDR3 DNA reads as TGCGCCAGCAGCCCCCCAGGACAGGGGGTCAATGAGGAGCAGTTCTTC. Full variable domain (missing parts from reference TRBV5-1 and TRBJ2-1): KAGVTQTPRYLIKTRGQQVTLSCSPISGHRSVSWYQQTPGQGLQFLFEYFSETQRNKGNFPGRFSGRQFSNSRSEMNVSTLELGDSALYLCASSPPGQGVNEEQFFGPGTRLTVL.

This clone was observed once. The chain has TRBV9 and TRBJ1-5; 9 nucleotides line up with TRBD1. Looked up from germline, CDR1 is SGDLS and CDR2 is YYNGEE. This CDR3 has 16 residues. Unmatched junction bases numbered 10, after V lost 4 bases and J lost 5 bases. CDR3 DNA: TGTGCCAGCAGCCCAGCCACAGGGGGCGGCGATCAGCCCCAGCATTTT. Its protein is CASSPATGGGDQPQHF.

The J gene is TRBJ1-2, the V gene TRBV12-3 or TRBV12-4; the D is unclear. This CDR3 comprises 10 residues. The V end lost 8 bases, the J end lost 2 bases, and 3 bases lay between the germline ends. The CDR3 nucleotides read TGTGCCAGCTGGAACTATGGCTACACCTTC. This codes for CASWNYGYTF.

The chain uses TRBV3-1 (or the pseudogene TRBV3-2) and TRBJ2-1, with D perhaps TRBD2 (6 bases). The CDR3 contains 14 residues. Germline V lookup: CDR1 LGHDT, CDR2 YNNKEL (reference sequence). V was clipped by 11 bases and J by 1 base, with 15 bases between them. CDR3 amino acids: CADHARESYNEQFF. DNA of the CDR3: TGTGCCGACCACGCCCGGGAGTCCTACAATGAGCAGTTCTTC.

The V gene is TRBV7-2, the J gene TRBJ2-1; D is possibly TRBD2 (6 bases). The CDR3 sequence is 13 residues long. V shed 5 bases and J shed 6 bases, with 11 bases lying between them. The germline V gene encodes CDR1 SGHTA and CDR2 FQGNSA. For the CDR3, the DNA is TGTGCCAGCAGCCGGGGACTGCCCAATGAGCAGTTCTTC. This codes for CASSRGLPNEQFF.

The chain is built from TRBV19 and TRBJ2-1; tentative D call: TRBD2 (6 bases). CDR3 length: 15 amino acids. CDR1 LNHDA and CDR2 SQIVND come from the germline V gene (reference sequence). The V and J ends lost 3 bases and 1 base respectively, with 10 bases between them. The CDR3 reads CASSIPGGSYNEQFF. In DNA, the CDR3 is TGTGCCAGTAGTATCCCCGGGGGTTCCTACAATGAGCAGTTCTTC.

The chain recombines TRBV12-3 or TRBV12-4 with TRBJ1-1, with D uncertain. This CDR3 spans 13 amino acids. Trimming cost V 2 bases and J 5 bases, with 9 bases left between them. The CDR3 region is CASSLTSWTEAFF. CDR3 nucleotide sequence: TGTGCCAGCAGTTTAACGAGTTGGACTGAAGCTTTCTTT.

The CDR3: CASSRISGANVLTF. CDR3 bases: TGCGCCAGCAGCCGTATCTCTGGGGCCAACGTCCTGACTTTC. The rearrangement links TRBV4-3 to TRBJ2-6; D is unresolved. The germline gives CDR1 LGHNA, CDR2 YSLEER. This CDR3 spans 14 amino acids. Deletions cut 4 bases from V and 0 bases from J, with 4 bases between.